The 26 T cell receptor beta chains below were found in one sample sequenced in a study of T cell responses to AZD1222 COVID-19 vaccine. The assay was immunoSEQ multiplex PCR, and TCRdb's table has in-frame clones only and misses some. The sample carries under 45,000 clones, about 88% recorded once. Source: peripheral blood, taken on day 0 of AZD1222 vaccination. All receptors derive from an adult in good health.

The chain joins TRBV28 to TRBJ2-5; 7 nucleotides agree with TRBD1. Losses at the gene ends were 1 base for V and 2 bases for J; bases not matched to a gene: 1. The CDR3 runs to 14 residues. Germline lookup yields CDR1 MDHEN and CDR2 SYDVKM. The CDR3 here is CASSLSQGQETQYF. CDR3 DNA: TGTGCCAGCAGTTTATCACAGGGGCAAGAGACCCAGTACTTC.

The CDR3 nucleotides read TGTGCCAGCAGTCGCGGGGGATTGGACACAGATACGCAGTATTTT. Residues: CASSRGGLDTDTQYF. The chain carries TRBV9 and TRBJ2-3, with 7 bases aligning to TRBD2. From germline, CDR1 is SGDLS and CDR2 YYNGEE. This CDR3 has 15 amino acids. V shed 5 bases and J 2 bases; nucleotides not matched to a gene: 8.

The chain joins TRBV10-1 to TRBJ1-5; no reliable D call. The CDR3 loop spans 14 amino acids. CDR1 and CDR2 (germline): WNHNN, SYGVQD (reference sequence). V lost 4 bases and J 6 bases, leaving 13 bases between the germline ends. Written as DNA, the CDR3 is TGCGCCAGCAGTGGGAGTCCCGTGGGTCAGCCCCAGCATTTT. Translation: CASSGSPVGQPQHF.

The gene calls are TRBV2 and TRBJ2-1, with a possible D match to TRBD2 (6 bases). Germline-derived CDR1 and CDR2 are SNHLY and FYNNEI. CDR3 size: 14 residues. The V and J ends lost 7 bases and 2 bases respectively, with 12 bases between them. DNA of the CDR3: TGTGCCAGCACCCCGGGACTTCCCTACAATGAGCAGTTCTTC. Translation: CASTPGLPYNEQFF.

The rearrangement links TRBV2 to TRBJ2-5, with D perhaps TRBD2 (6 bases). Germline-derived CDR1 and CDR2 are SNHLY and FYNNEI. V shed 6 bases and J shed 5 bases, with 22 bases lying between them. The CDR3 spans 16 residues. The CDR3 DNA reads as TGTGCCAGCAGAAAACCGGGACTCGGAGGTTTGGAGACCCAGTACTTC. It translates to CASRKPGLGGLETQYF.

This clone was counted a single time. V is TRBV10-3 and J is TRBJ1-1; 11 nucleotides align to TRBD1. Trimming at V came to 3 bases and at J to 4 bases, leaving 1 base not matched to a gene. The V gene's germline CDR1 is ENHRY and CDR2 SYGVKD. This CDR3 spans 14 amino acids. CDR3 residues: CAISEGQGATEAFF. CDR3 nucleotide sequence: TGTGCCATCAGTGAAGGACAGGGGGCCACTGAAGCTTTCTTT.

The V and J genes are TRBV5-1 and TRBJ1-1; a weak D match, TRBD1 (5 bases). CDR1 and CDR2 from the germline V gene are SGHRS and YFSETQ. The CDR3 is 13 residues long. Trimming cost V 2 bases and J 5 bases, with 10 bases left between them. The CDR3 protein is CASSFGGETEAFF. The CDR3, as DNA: TGCGCCAGCAGCTTTGGGGGAGAAACTGAAGCTTTCTTT.

The CDR3 DNA reads TGTGCCAGCTCCCCGAGGGAGGCGGGAGGCTACACCTTC. Translation: CASSPREAGGYTF. The chain is built from TRBV18 and TRBJ1-2; D gene unclear. Trimming stripped 6 bases from V and 8 bases from J, with 16 bases between. This CDR3 comprises 13 residues. Germline CDR1 and CDR2: KGHSH and LQKENI.

The genes are TRBV3-1 (or the pseudogene TRBV3-2) and TRBJ1-2, with 10 nucleotides matching TRBD1. In germline, CDR1 is LGHDT, CDR2 YNNKEL (reference sequence). This CDR3 is 15 amino acids long. J lost 4 bases, V lost 1 base, and 3 bases had no gene match. The CDR3 sequence is CASSQGQGAGYGYTF. The CDR3 coding sequence is TGTGCCAGCAGCCAAGGACAGGGGGCAGGCTATGGCTACACCTTC.

The rearrangement uses TRBV7-9 and TRBJ1-2, with TRBD1 matching 7 bases. Germline CDR1 and CDR2: SEHNR and FQNEAQ (reference sequence). Trimming took 1 base from V and 2 from J; bases not matched to a gene: 4. The CDR3 runs to 15 residues. The CDR3 coding sequence is TGTGCCAGCAGCTTAGAGGGGGCGGCGAACTATGGCTACACCTTC. Translating it yields CASSLEGAANYGYTF.

Only a few counts were recorded for this clone. The rearrangement joins TRBV29-1 to TRBJ1-2; D is perhaps TRBD1 (5 bases). Deletions cut 7 bases from V and 8 bases from J, with 14 bases between. Germline V lookup: CDR1 SQVTM, CDR2 ANQGSEA. The CDR3 totals 11 residues. The CDR3 region is CSGLDSVGYTF. The CDR3 region has the DNA TGCAGCGGTCTCGACAGTGTGGGCTACACCTTC.

This clone showed up just once. J is TRBJ2-2 and V is TRBV7-2; D gene unclear. The CDR3 spans 13 residues. Germline V gene lookup returns CDR1 SGHTA and CDR2 FQGNSA. The germline V and J ends were trimmed by 5 bases and 3 bases, with 7 bases remaining between them. The CDR3 DNA sequence: TGTGCCAGCAGCCCTTTACACACCGGGGAGCTGTTTTTT. This translates into CASSPLHTGELFF.

J is TRBJ2-7 and V is TRBV28, with TRBD1 matching 9 bases. V lost 3 bases and J lost 7; bases outside the gene matches: 10. The CDR3 has 15 amino acids. Germline CDR1 is MDHEN and CDR2 is SYDVKM. CDR3: CASSFWGQGSGEQYF. CDR3 bases: TGTGCCAGCAGTTTTTGGGGACAGGGTTCTGGTGAGCAGTACTTC.

The chain links TRBV21-1 to TRBJ1-4; the table's D call, TRBD1, has no DNA check behind it. TRBV21-1 counts as a pseudogene. The CDR3 covers 15 residues. The CDR3 DNA is TGTGCCAAACCGGGACAGGAATGGACTAATGAAAAACTGTTTTTT. Amino acids: CAKPGQEWTNEKLFF.

The rearrangement links TRBV6-5 to TRBJ2-7; the D is unclear. There are 11 residues in the CDR3. Trimming stripped 2 bases from V and 6 bases from J, with 5 bases between. Germline lookup yields CDR1 MNHEY and CDR2 SVGAGI. CDR3 sequence: CASSYGREQYF. DNA of the CDR3: TGTGCCAGCAGTTACGGCCGCGAGCAGTACTTC.

The rearrangement uses TRBV28 and TRBJ2-7; 8 positions match TRBD2. Germline CDR1 reads MDHEN; CDR2 reads SYDVKM. The CDR3 loop spans 12 amino acids. V trimming: 8 bases; J trimming: 4 bases; junction bases outside the gene matches: 4. CDR3 sequence: CASGLAKYEQYF. In nucleotides, the CDR3 is TGTGCCAGCGGACTAGCTAAGTACGAGCAGTACTTC.

This chain connects TRBV28 to TRBJ1-2; D call uncertain. CDR1 and CDR2 (germline): MDHEN, SYDVKM. V was trimmed by 6 bases and J by 5 bases, leaving 13 bases between them. The CDR3 extends over 13 amino acids. The CDR3 here is CASRLREWYGYTF. The CDR3 DNA is TGTGCCAGCAGACTGAGGGAATGGTATGGCTACACCTTC.

This clone was recorded a few times. This chain uses TRBV6-1 with TRBJ1-2; tentatively, D is TRBD1 (6 bases). The germline V and J ends were trimmed by 3 bases and 8 bases, with 22 bases remaining between them. Germline V gives CDR1 MNHNS, CDR2 SASEGT. The CDR3 is 16 amino acids. This chain's CDR3 is CASSEAPDTGLGGYTF. The CDR3 nucleotides are TGTGCCAGCAGTGAGGCCCCCGACACAGGGTTAGGGGGCTACACCTTC.

This clone has more than one count but fewer than ten. V is TRBV28 and J is TRBJ1-6; a weak D match, TRBD1 (6 bases). V was clipped by 5 bases and J by 7 bases, with 21 bases between them. From germline, CDR1 is MDHEN and CDR2 SYDVKM. The CDR3 has 17 residues. CDR3 amino acids: CASSPLGQFSMNSPLHF. The CDR3 DNA sequence: TGTGCCAGCAGTCCCCTAGGACAGTTCTCGATGAATTCACCCCTCCACTTT. Filled out from reference TRBV28 and TRBJ1-6, the complete variable domain reads DVKVTQSSRYLVKRTGEKVFLECVQDMDHENMFWYRQDPGLGLRLIYFSYDVKMKEKGDIPEGYSVSREKKERFSLILESASTNQTSMYLCASSPLGQFSMNSPLHFGNGTRLTVT.

This chain joins TRBV9 and TRBJ1-6; no definite D call. Germline-derived CDR1 and CDR2 are SGDLS and YYNGEE. V gave up 3 bases and J gave up 8 bases, with 15 bases separating them. This CDR3 is built from 15 residues. The CDR3 DNA is TGTGCCAGCAGCGCCCTGACCACGCGGGATTCACCCCTCCACTTT. Amino acid sequence: CASSALTTRDSPLHF.

The CDR3 here is CASSFQFAGGASAQYF. As DNA, the CDR3 is TGCGCCAGCAGCTTTCAATTTGCGGGGGGGGCGAGTGCGCAGTATTTT. This chain joins TRBV10-1 and TRBJ2-3, with TRBD2 matching over 9 bases. This CDR3 spans 16 amino acids. V shed 6 bases, J shed 10 bases, and the junction held 17 bases outside the gene matches. CDR1 and CDR2 (germline): WNHNN, SYGVQD (reference sequence).

The chain employs TRBV10-1 and TRBJ2-2, with 10 bases that match TRBD1. In germline, CDR1 is WNHNN, CDR2 SYGVQD (reference sequence). The CDR3 consists of 15 residues. The J segment lost 2 bases and the V segment lost 4 bases, leaving 1 base of the junction unmatched. The CDR3 here is CASSGDRGNTGELFF. The CDR3 DNA sequence: TGCGCCAGCAGTGGGGACAGGGGAAACACCGGGGAGCTGTTTTTT.

This sequence joins TRBV4-1 and TRBJ2-2; perhaps TRBD1 as D (5 bases). The CDR3 runs 14 residues. The germline CDR1 and CDR2 sequences are MGHRA and YSYEKL. V was clipped by 4 bases and J by 5 bases, with 11 bases between them. CDR3 protein: CASSPRGPTGELFF. CDR3 bases: TGCGCCAGCAGCCCAAGGGGTCCGACCGGGGAGCTGTTTTTT.

CDR3 bases: TGTGCCATCTCTACTAGGGGCACTGAAGCTTTCTTT. Encoded protein: CAISTRGTEAFF. The chain carries TRBV10-3 and TRBJ1-1, with a weak D call TRBD1 (5 bases). This CDR3 contains 12 residues. Deletions cut 8 bases from V and 4 bases from J, with 11 bases between. Looked up from germline, CDR1 is ENHRY and CDR2 is SYGVKD.

The V gene is TRBV19, the J gene TRBJ1-5; TRBD1 is a possible D gene (6 bases). The CDR3 extends over 15 amino acids. Germline CDR1 is LNHDA and CDR2 is SQIVND (reference sequence). V shed 3 bases and J shed 3 bases, with 12 bases lying between them. CDR3 DNA sequence: TGTGCCAGTAGTATTTTCTCAGGGGCCAATCAGCCCCAGCATTTT. Its protein product is CASSIFSGANQPQHF.

This clone appeared a single time. This chain uses TRBV27 with TRBJ2-7; TRBD1 matches at 11 bases. Germline values: CDR1 MNHEY, CDR2 SMNVEV (reference sequence). With V trimmed by 4 bases and J by 3 bases, 11 bases remained unmatched. CDR3 length equals 17 residues. The CDR3 coding sequence is TGTGCCAGCAGTTCGATTAGGACAGGGGGCTTTCACTACGAGCAGTACTTC. Translated, it gives CASSSIRTGGFHYEQYF.